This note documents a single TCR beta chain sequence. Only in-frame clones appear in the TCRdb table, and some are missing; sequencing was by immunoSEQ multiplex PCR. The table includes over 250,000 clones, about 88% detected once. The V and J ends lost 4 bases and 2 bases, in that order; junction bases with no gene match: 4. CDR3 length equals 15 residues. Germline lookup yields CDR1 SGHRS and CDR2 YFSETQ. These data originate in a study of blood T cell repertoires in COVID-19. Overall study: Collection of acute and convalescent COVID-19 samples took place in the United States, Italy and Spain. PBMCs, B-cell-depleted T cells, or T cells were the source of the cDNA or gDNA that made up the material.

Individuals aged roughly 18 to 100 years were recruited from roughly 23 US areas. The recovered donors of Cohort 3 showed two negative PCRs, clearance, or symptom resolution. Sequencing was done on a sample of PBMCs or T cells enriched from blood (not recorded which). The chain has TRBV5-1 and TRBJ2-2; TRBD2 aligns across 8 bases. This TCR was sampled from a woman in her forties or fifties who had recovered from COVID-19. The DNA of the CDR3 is TGCGCCAGCAGCCTAGCGGGTTTAAACACCGGGGAGCTGTTTTTT. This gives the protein CASSLAGLNTGELFF.